This TCR beta chain was captured in a study of shared clonotypes between healthy human individuals. About the research overall: Per donor, three plates held CD4 naive cells, three held CD4 memory, two held CD8 naive and one held CD8 memory.

Profiled with immunoSEQ multiplex PCR; TCRdb holds only in-frame clones, not every one. This table has 2 million to 3 million clones, over 85% appearing once. Germline CDR1 MDHEN, CDR2 SYDVKM. V was clipped by 6 bases and J by 4 bases; unmatched bases: 17. The CDR3 extends over 17 amino acids. Material: naive CD4+ T cells from PBMCs. Subset: CD45RA+ positively selected. The receptor comes from a man aged 18 to 29 in good health. Some clones in this sample may be carry-over from other donors' samples. The rearrangement joins TRBV28 to TRBJ2-7; 8 bases align to TRBD2. The CDR3 bases are TGTGCCAGCAGCTCACCGGGACTAGGTGGTGGGTCTTACGAGCAGTACTTC. It codes for CASSSPGLGGGSYEQYF.